The next 15 T cell receptor beta chains were all read from a single sample in a study of type 1 regulatory T cells. MiXCR was run by TCRdb on the reads, yielding one entry per CDR3 protein. The table records over 55,000 distinct CDR3 sequences, around 49% of them present only once. The antigens for these receptors are not known. Sequenced input: cultured non-Tr1 T cells, either the whole culture or a sorted T cell fraction (not recorded which). The receptors come from a human donor in good health.

The rearrangement uses TRBV19 and TRBJ2-2; perhaps D is TRBD1 or TRBD2 (5 bases each). Germline CDR1 LNHDA, CDR2 SQIVND (reference sequence). The V and J ends lost 5 bases and 0 bases respectively, with 10 bases between them. The CDR3 loop spans 15 amino acids. The CDR3 is CASSLRGANTGELFF. In DNA, the CDR3 is TGTGCCAGTAGTCTACGGGGCGCGAACACCGGGGAGCTGTTTTTT.

This clonotype was seen a handful of times. V usage is TRBV7-9 and J usage is TRBJ1-5, with a weak D call TRBD1 (5 bases). Germline-derived CDR1 and CDR2 are SEHNR and FQNEAQ (reference sequence). This CDR3 has 17 residues. Trimming removed 3 bases at V and 0 bases at J, with 15 bases between. The CDR3 reads CASSFSGALYSNQPQHF. CDR3 nucleotide sequence: TGTGCCAGCAGCTTTAGCGGGGCCTTGTATAGCAATCAGCCCCAGCATTTT.

The rearrangement joins TRBV6-5 to TRBJ2-3; D remains unclear. The V end lost 0 bases, the J end lost 2 bases, and 9 bases lay between the germline ends. Germline assignment: CDR1 MNHEY and CDR2 SVGAGI. CDR3 size: 15 residues. This CDR3 is CASSYSMLYTDTQYF. The CDR3 region has the DNA TGTGCCAGCAGTTACTCGATGTTATACACAGATACGCAGTATTTT.

This clonotype was counted once. The chain recombines TRBV11-1 with TRBJ2-1; the match to TRBD2 covers 7 bases. Trimming at V came to 2 bases and at J to 7 bases, leaving 14 bases not matched to a gene. The CDR3 consists of 17 residues. Germline CDR1 SGHAT, CDR2 FQDESV (reference sequence). The CDR3 sequence: CASSLHSKSRTRNEQFF. As DNA, the CDR3 is TGTGCCAGCAGCTTACACTCCAAATCGAGGACTAGGAATGAGCAGTTCTTC.

The chain joins TRBV25-1 to TRBJ2-6; perhaps TRBD2 as D (6 bases). CDR1 is MGHDK, CDR2 SYGVNS, per germline. V was pared by 5 bases and J by 1 base, with 9 bases between. The CDR3 totals 15 residues. CDR3 nucleotide sequence: TGTGCCAGCAGTACGGGGGATTCTGGGGCCAACGTCCTGACTTTC. Amino acid sequence: CASSTGDSGANVLTF.

Only one count was recorded for this clonotype. CDR3 protein: CASSPAGQGGTEAFF. CDR3 nucleotide sequence: TGTGCCAGCTCACCGGCTGGACAGGGGGGCACTGAAGCTTTCTTT. This sequence joins TRBV18 and TRBJ1-1; 10 nucleotides line up with TRBD1. Per germline, CDR1 KGHSH and CDR2 LQKENI. The CDR3 is 15 residues long. With 3 bases clipped from V and 4 bases from J, the junction kept 5 bases outside the gene matches.

The chain recombines TRBV12-3 or TRBV12-4 with TRBJ2-7, with 7 nucleotides matching TRBD1. V lost 5 bases and J lost 2; bases outside the gene matches: 6. This CDR3 region has 14 residues. The CDR3 spells CASSRDSGAYEQYF. Written as DNA, the CDR3 is TGTGCCAGCAGTCGGGACAGCGGTGCCTACGAGCAGTACTTC.

This clonotype was detected only a few times. V usage is TRBV12-5 and J usage is TRBJ1-1; D gene unclear. The V gene's germline CDR1 is LGHNT and CDR2 FRNRAP. Deletions cut 7 bases from V and 5 bases from J, with 20 bases between. The length of the CDR3 is 15 residues. CDR3 bases: TGTGCTAGTGCCACTGGAGACTTCCCTGGGACTGAAGCTTTCTTT. Its protein is CASATGDFPGTEAFF.

This chain uses TRBV9 with TRBJ2-1; 8 bases map to TRBD2. J gave up 4 bases and V 4 bases, and 7 bases lay outside the gene matches. The germline CDR1 and CDR2 sequences are SGDLS and YYNGEE. The CDR3 is 15 residues long. The CDR3 loop is CASSPNGGAYNEQFF. Written as DNA, the CDR3 is TGTGCCAGCAGCCCAAACGGGGGGGCTTACAATGAGCAGTTCTTC.

The chain uses TRBV24-1 and TRBJ1-2; 10 nucleotides line up with TRBD1. J was trimmed by 8 bases and V by 7 bases; bases with no gene match: 3. Looked up from germline, CDR1 is KGHDR and CDR2 is SFDVKD. This CDR3 has 12 residues. This chain's CDR3 is CATRGQGRGYTF. As DNA, the CDR3 is TGTGCCACCAGGGGACAGGGGAGAGGCTACACCTTC.

This clonotype occurred a few times. The CDR3 is CSAREETGYTGELFF. CDR3 DNA sequence: TGCAGTGCTAGAGAGGAGACAGGGTACACCGGGGAGCTGTTTTTT. This chain connects TRBV20-1 to TRBJ2-2, with 7 positions matching TRBD1. CDR1 and CDR2 (germline): DFQATT, SNEGSKA (reference sequence). V dropped 0 bases and J dropped 3; count of bases not matched to a gene: 4. CDR3 length: 15 residues.

The V gene is TRBV21-1, the J gene TRBJ2-5; the DNA was not compared with TRBD2, the D call given in the table. TRBV21-1 represents a pseudogene. The CDR3 loop spans 16 amino acids. CDR3 amino acids: CASNPLFWPQDETQYF. The CDR3 DNA is TGTGCCAGCAACCCTCTTTTTTGGCCGCAGGATGAGACCCAGTACTTC.

The chain has TRBV19 and TRBJ2-2, with TRBD2 matching over 11 bases. The CDR3 is made up of 17 amino acids. CDR1 and CDR2 from the germline V gene are LNHDA and SQIVND (reference sequence). Trimming cost V 7 bases and J 4 bases; bases outside gene matches: 11. The CDR3 DNA follows: TGTGCCAGTATGCGGAGTTCGACTAGCGGGGTCACCGGGGAGCTGTTTTTT. Protein: CASMRSSTSGVTGELFF.

This clonotype was observed a handful of times. The chain couples TRBV19 to TRBJ2-1, with 8 bases that match TRBD2. Germline CDR1 is LNHDA and CDR2 is SQIVND (reference sequence). The CDR3 is made up of 13 amino acids. The V and J ends lost 5 bases and 7 bases, in that order; junction bases with no gene match: 4. CDR3 nucleotides: TGTGCCAGTAGTCAGACTAGCGCGAATGAGCAGTTCTTC. Its protein is CASSQTSANEQFF.

The genes are TRBV19 and TRBJ1-4; D possibly corresponds to TRBD1 (5 bases). This CDR3 spans 13 amino acids. V was trimmed by 6 bases and J by 8 bases, leaving 13 bases between them. CDR1 and CDR2 from the germline V gene are LNHDA and SQIVND (reference sequence). CDR3 coding DNA: TGTGCCAGTAGCCAGGGCTATCGGGAAAAACTGTTTTTT. As protein: CASSQGYREKLFF.